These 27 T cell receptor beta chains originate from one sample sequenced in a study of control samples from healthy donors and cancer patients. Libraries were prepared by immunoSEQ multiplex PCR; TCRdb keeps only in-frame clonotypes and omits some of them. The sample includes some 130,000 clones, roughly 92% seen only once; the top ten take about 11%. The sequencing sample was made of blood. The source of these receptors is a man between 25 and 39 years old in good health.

This chain's CDR3 is CASSVDRGLGEQYF. In nucleotides, the CDR3 is TGTGCCAGCAGCGTGGACAGGGGGCTGGGCGAGCAGTACTTC. This rearrangement joins TRBV5-8 to TRBJ2-7; 11 nucleotides line up with TRBD1. The V segment lost 4 bases and the J segment 6 bases; nucleotides outside the gene matches: 6. Germline V gives CDR1 SGHTS, CDR2 YDEGEE. The CDR3 runs 14 residues.

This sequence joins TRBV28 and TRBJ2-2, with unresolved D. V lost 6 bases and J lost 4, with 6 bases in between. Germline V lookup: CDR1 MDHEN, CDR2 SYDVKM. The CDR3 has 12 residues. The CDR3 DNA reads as TGTGCCAGCAGCTTTCTCACCGGGGAGCTGTTTTTT. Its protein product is CASSFLTGELFF.

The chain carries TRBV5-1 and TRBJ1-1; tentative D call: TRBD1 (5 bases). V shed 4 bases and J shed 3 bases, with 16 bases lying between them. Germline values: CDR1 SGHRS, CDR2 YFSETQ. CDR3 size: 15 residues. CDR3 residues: CASSPAVTGDTEAFF. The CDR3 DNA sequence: TGCGCCAGCAGCCCGGCAGTAACAGGTGACACTGAAGCTTTCTTT. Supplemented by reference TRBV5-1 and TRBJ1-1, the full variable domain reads KAGVTQTPRYLIKTRGQQVTLSCSPISGHRSVSWYQQTPGQGLQFLFEYFSETQRNKGNFPGRFSGRQFSNSRSEMNVSTLELGDSALYLCASSPAVTGDTEAFFGQGTRLTVV.

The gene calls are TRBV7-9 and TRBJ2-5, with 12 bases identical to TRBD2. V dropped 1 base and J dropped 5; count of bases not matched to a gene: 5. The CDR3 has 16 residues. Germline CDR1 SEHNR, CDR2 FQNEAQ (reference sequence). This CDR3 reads CASSLGLAGAHETQYF. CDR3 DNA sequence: TGTGCCAGCAGCTTAGGACTAGCGGGAGCGCATGAGACCCAGTACTTC.

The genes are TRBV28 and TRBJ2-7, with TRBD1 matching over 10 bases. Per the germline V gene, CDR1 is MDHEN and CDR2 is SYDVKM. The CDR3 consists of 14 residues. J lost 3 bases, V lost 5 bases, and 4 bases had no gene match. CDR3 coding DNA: TGTGCCAGCAGTCGTCGGGACAGGGGCTACGAGCAGTACTTC. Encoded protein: CASSRRDRGYEQYF.

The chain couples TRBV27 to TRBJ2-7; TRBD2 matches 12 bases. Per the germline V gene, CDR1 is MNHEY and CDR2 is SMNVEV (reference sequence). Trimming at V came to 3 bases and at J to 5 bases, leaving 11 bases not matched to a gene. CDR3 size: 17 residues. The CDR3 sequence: CASSFRPGLAGFDEQYF. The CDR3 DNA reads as TGTGCCAGCAGTTTTCGGCCCGGACTAGCGGGATTCGACGAGCAGTACTTC.

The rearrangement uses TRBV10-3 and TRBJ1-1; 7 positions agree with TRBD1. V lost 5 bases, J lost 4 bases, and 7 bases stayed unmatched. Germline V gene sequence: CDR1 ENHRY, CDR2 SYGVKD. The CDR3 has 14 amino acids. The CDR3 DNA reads TGTGCCATCAGTACAGGGGATGGGAGCACTGAAGCTTTCTTT. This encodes CAISTGDGSTEAFF.

This CDR3 is CASSRRESGETQYF. CDR3 bases: TGTGCCAGCAGCCGCCGGGAGTCCGGAGAGACCCAGTACTTC. The chain couples TRBV6-5 to TRBJ2-5, with D perhaps TRBD2 (6 bases). This CDR3 has 14 amino acids. The V gene's germline CDR1 is MNHEY and CDR2 SVGAGI. V lost 6 bases and J 4 bases, leaving 15 bases between the germline ends.

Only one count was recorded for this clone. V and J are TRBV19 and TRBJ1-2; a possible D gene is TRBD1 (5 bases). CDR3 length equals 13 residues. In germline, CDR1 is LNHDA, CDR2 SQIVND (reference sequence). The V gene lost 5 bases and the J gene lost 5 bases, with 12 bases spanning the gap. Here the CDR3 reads CASSQHDSYGYTF. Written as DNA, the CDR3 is TGTGCCAGTAGTCAACACGACAGTTATGGCTACACCTTC.

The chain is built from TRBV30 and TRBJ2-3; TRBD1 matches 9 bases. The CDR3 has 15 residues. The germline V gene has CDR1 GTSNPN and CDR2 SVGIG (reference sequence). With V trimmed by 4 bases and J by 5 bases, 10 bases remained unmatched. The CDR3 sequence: CAWKHRDRVKDTQYF. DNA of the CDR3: TGTGCCTGGAAGCACCGGGACAGGGTTAAAGATACGCAGTATTTT. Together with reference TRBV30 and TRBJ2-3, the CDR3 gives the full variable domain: SQTIHQWPATLVQPVGSPLSLECTVEGTSNPNLYWYRQAAGRGLQLLFYSVGIGQISSEVPQNLSASRPQDRQFILSSKKLLLSDSGFYLCAWKHRDRVKDTQYFGPGTRLTVL.

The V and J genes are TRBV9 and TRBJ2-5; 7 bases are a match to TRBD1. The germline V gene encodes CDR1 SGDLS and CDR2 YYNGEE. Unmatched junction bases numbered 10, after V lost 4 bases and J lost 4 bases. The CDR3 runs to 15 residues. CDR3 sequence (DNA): TGTGCCAGCAGCCACAAACAGGGGTACCTAGAGACCCAGTACTTC. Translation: CASSHKQGYLETQYF.

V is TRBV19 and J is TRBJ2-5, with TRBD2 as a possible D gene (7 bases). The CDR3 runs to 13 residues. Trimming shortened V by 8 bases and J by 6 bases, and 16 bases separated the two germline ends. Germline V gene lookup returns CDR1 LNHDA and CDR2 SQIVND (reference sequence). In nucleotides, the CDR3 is TGTGCCAGTCGGGTTGGGGGGGCGAAGACCCAGTACTTC. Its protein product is CASRVGGAKTQYF.

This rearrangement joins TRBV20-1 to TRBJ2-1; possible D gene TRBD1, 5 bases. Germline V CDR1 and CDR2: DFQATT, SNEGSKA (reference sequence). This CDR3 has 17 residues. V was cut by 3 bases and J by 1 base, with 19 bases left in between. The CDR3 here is CSASDDSLSGSYNEQFF. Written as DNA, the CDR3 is TGCAGTGCTAGTGACGACTCTCTGTCAGGGTCCTACAATGAGCAGTTCTTC.

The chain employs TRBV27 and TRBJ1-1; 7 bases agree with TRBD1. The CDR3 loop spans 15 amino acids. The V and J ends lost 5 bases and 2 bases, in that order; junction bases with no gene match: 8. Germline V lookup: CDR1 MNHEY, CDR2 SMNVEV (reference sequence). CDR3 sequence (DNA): TGTGCCAGCAGTCCGACCGACAGGGCCAACACTGAAGCTTTCTTT. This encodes CASSPTDRANTEAFF.

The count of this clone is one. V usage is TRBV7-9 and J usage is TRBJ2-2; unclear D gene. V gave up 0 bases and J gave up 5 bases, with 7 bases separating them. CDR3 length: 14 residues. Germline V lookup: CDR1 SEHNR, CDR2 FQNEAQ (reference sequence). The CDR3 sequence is CASSLAGYTGELFF. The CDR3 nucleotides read TGTGCCAGCAGCTTAGCAGGATATACCGGGGAGCTGTTTTTT.

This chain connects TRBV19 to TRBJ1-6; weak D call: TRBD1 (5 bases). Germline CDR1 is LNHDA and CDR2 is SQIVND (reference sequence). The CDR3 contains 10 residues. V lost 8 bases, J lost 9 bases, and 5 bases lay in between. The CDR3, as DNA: TGTGCCAGTGGGGGTTCACCCCTCCACTTT. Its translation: CASGGSPLHF.

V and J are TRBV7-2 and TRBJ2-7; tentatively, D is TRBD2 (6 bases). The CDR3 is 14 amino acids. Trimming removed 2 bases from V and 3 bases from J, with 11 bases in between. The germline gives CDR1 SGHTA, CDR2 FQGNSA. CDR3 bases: TGTGCCAGCAGCTTATCGGGACTCTACTACGAGCAGTACTTC. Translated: CASSLSGLYYEQYF.

Here the CDR3 DNA reads TGTGCCAGTAGTCCGCGGACTAGCGGGAGTCTCTACAATGAGCAGTTCTTC. Protein product: CASSPRTSGSLYNEQFF. The gene calls are TRBV19 and TRBJ2-1; TRBD2 agrees at 13 bases. Trimming cost V 5 bases and J 3 bases; bases outside gene matches: 7. CDR3 length: 17 amino acids. Per germline, CDR1 LNHDA and CDR2 SQIVND (reference sequence).

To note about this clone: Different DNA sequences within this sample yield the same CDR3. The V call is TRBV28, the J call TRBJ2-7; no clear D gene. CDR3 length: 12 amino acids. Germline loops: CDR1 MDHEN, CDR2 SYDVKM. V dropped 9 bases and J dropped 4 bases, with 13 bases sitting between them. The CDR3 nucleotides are TGTGCCAGTTCTTCCACAGTTTACGAGCAGTACTTC. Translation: CASSSTVYEQYF.

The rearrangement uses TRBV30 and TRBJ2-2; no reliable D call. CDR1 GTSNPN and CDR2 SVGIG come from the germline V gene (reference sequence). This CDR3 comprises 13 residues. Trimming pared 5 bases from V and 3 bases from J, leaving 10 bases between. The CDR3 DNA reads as TGTGCCTGGTTCACGGCCCACACCGGGGAGCTGTTTTTT. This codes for CAWFTAHTGELFF.

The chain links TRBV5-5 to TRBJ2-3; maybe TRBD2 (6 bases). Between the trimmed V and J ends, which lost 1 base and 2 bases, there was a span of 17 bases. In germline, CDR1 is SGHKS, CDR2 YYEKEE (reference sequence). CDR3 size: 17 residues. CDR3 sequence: CASSLTPGTLLTDTQYF. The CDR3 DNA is TGTGCCAGCAGCTTGACCCCTGGGACTCTTCTCACAGATACGCAGTATTTT. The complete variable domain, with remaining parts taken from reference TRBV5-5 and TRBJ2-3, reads DAGVTQSPTHLIKTRGQQVTLRCSPISGHKSVSWYQQVLGQGPQFIFQYYEKEERGRGNFPDRFSARQFPNYSSELNVNALLLGDSALYLCASSLTPGTLLTDTQYFGPGTRLTVL.

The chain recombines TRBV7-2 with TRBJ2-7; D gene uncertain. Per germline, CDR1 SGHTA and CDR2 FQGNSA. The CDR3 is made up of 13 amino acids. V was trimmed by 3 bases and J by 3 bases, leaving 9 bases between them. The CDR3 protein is CASSFQVNYEQYF. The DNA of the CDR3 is TGTGCCAGCAGCTTCCAGGTGAACTACGAGCAGTACTTC. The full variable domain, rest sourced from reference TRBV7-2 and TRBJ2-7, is GAGVSQSPSNKVTEKGKDVELRCDPISGHTALYWYRQSLGQGLEFLIYFQGNSAPDKSGLPSDRFSAERTGGSVSTLTIQRTQQEDSAVYLCASSFQVNYEQYFGPGTRLTVT.

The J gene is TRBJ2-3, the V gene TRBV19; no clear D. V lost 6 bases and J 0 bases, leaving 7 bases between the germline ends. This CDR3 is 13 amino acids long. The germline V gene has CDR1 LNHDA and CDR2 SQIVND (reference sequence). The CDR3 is CASRPESTDTQYF. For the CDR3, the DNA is TGTGCCAGTAGGCCCGAGAGCACAGATACGCAGTATTTT.

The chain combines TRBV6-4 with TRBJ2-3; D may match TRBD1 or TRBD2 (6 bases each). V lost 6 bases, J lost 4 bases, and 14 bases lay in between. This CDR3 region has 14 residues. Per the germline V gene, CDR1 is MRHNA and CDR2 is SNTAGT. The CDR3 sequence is CASSPEGGADTQYF. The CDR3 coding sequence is TGTGCCAGCAGCCCCGAGGGGGGTGCAGATACGCAGTATTTT.

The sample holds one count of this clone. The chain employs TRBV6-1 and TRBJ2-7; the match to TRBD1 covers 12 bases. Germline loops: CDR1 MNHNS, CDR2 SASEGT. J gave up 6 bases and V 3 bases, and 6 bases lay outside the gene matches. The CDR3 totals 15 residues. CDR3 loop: CASSDPGTGGVEQYF. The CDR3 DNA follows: TGTGCCAGCAGTGACCCCGGGACAGGGGGCGTCGAGCAGTACTTC.

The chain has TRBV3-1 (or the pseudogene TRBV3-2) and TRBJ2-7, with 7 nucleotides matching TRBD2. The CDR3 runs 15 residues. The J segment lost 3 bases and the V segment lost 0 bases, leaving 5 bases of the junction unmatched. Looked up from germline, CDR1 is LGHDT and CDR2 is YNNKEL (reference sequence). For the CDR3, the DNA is TGTGCCAGCAGCCAAGACGGGGGGAGAAGCTACGAGCAGTACTTC. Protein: CASSQDGGRSYEQYF.

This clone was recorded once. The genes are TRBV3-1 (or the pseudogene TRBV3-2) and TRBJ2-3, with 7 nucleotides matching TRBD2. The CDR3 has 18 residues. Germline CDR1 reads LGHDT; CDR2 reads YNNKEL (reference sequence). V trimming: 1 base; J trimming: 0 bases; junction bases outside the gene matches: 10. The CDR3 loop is CASSQASGLGPSTDTQYF. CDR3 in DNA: TGTGCCAGCAGCCAAGCTAGCGGTCTAGGGCCTAGCACAGATACGCAGTATTTT.